This is a list of T cell receptor beta chains from one sample in a study of shared clonotypes between healthy human individuals. The protocol was immunoSEQ multiplex PCR, while the TCRdb copy is restricted to in-frame clones and leaves out a portion. The repertoire holds roughly 570,000 clones, with roughly 98% as singletons. The source material was naive CD8+ T cells sorted from blood. The source of these receptors is a man aged 30 to 39 in good health. Both conserved end residues are trimmed from each CDR3. Fields, in order: V gene, CDR3 protein.

v_gene: TRBV6-1; CDR3aa: ASTSRENTGELF
v_gene: TRBV7-9; CDR3aa: ASSLVEPFLF
v_gene: TRBV9; CDR3aa: ASSVGWRGAQNIQY
v_gene: TRBV2; CDR3aa: ASNTNRGGGLGTQY
v_gene: TRBV6-5; CDR3aa: ASSYSKSTETQY
v_gene: TRBV28; CDR3aa: ASSLSGQQDTQY
v_gene: TRBV28; CDR3aa: ASSPTPWQGTNF
v_gene: TRBV6-6; CDR3aa: ASSYFRQGEFQQY
v_gene: TRBV7-6; CDR3aa: ASSLAGTGLNEQF
v_gene: TRBV11-2; CDR3aa: ASSLADRLDQPQH
v_gene: TRBV29-1; CDR3aa: SHRKTV
v_gene: TRBV7-3; CDR3aa: ASSLDREYEKLF
v_gene: TRBV6-1; CDR3aa: ASSEGTVTEAF
v_gene: TRBV13; CDR3aa: ASSAFVGRDTDTQY
v_gene: TRBV15; CDR3aa: ATSRDRGQPQH
v_gene: TRBV7-2; CDR3aa: ASSQGWGSGSVDEQF
v_gene: TRBV7-8; CDR3aa: ASSLYSGLLNTEAF
v_gene: TRBV5-1; CDR3aa: ASSLAEVGSPTDTQY
v_gene: TRBV5-6; CDR3aa: ASSRTGFGQPQH
v_gene: TRBV7-8; CDR3aa: ASSLGSGFNEQY
v_gene: TRBV4-3; CDR3aa: ASSQEYRINTGELF
v_gene: TRBV7-2; CDR3aa: ASSSRDSTYEQY
v_gene: TRBV28; CDR3aa: ASRDVTGGYQPQH
v_gene: TRBV11-2; CDR3aa: ASRTQGYEQY
v_gene: TRBV7-9; CDR3aa: ASSLGVWYEQY
v_gene: TRBV27; CDR3aa: ASSPLSGGDEQY
v_gene: TRBV19; CDR3aa: ASRTGGEETQY
v_gene: TRBV5-4; CDR3aa: ASSLATDYYSGNTIY
v_gene: TRBV6-5; CDR3aa: ASRYRSGEKLF
v_gene: TRBV12-5; CDR3aa: ASGGGGRKYNEQF
v_gene: TRBV27; CDR3aa: ASSLRPTNEKLF
v_gene: TRBV9; CDR3aa: ASSVNPGYGSGANVLT
v_gene: TRBV29-1; CDR3aa: SVEDRAYEQY
v_gene: TRBV27; CDR3aa: ASGTGLAGFTPYEQY
v_gene: TRBV7-8; CDR3aa: ASSYSGSLGVTDTQY
v_gene: TRBV5-6; CDR3aa: ASSSNPGANTEAF
v_gene: TRBV30; CDR3aa: AWSLGSYNEQF
v_gene: TRBV10-1; CDR3aa: ASSESSGLYNEQF
v_gene: TRBV15; CDR3aa: ATSRGWDREGDNEQF
v_gene: TRBV19; CDR3aa: ASSMVAGEITDTQY
v_gene: TRBV10-3; CDR3aa: AIRESESYNEQF
v_gene: TRBV5-1; CDR3aa: ASSLSEVYEQY
v_gene: TRBV5-6; CDR3aa: ASSPGTAAAF
v_gene: TRBV29-1; CDR3aa: SVEDLGIEQY
v_gene: TRBV29-1; CDR3aa: SVYPSDEGGEAF
v_gene: TRBV27; CDR3aa: ASSLSKGLAGQHNEQF
v_gene: TRBV5-6; CDR3aa: ASSFGQGRKGNEQF
v_gene: TRBV6-5; CDR3aa: ASSYRDRAEQY
v_gene: TRBV6-5; CDR3aa: ASRPEAGELF
v_gene: TRBV27; CDR3aa: ASSLSRTGYEVLERVTDTQY
v_gene: TRBV7-7; CDR3aa: ASSLKAPQGRVHQPQH
v_gene: TRBV7-8; CDR3aa: ASSLALRGSYEQY
v_gene: TRBV4-2; CDR3aa: ASSRGQYNEQF
v_gene: TRBV4-1; CDR3aa: ASSQEAGGFYNEQF
v_gene: TRBV27; CDR3aa: ASRPGLAGVYEQY
v_gene: TRBV2; CDR3aa: ASSESGINQPQH
v_gene: TRBV27; CDR3aa: ASSFGRSSYEQY
v_gene: TRBV7-8; CDR3aa: ASSPGTANGYT
v_gene: TRBV11-2; CDR3aa: ASSLVGGVDYNEQF
v_gene: TRBV29-1; CDR3aa: SVPQGSSYNEQF